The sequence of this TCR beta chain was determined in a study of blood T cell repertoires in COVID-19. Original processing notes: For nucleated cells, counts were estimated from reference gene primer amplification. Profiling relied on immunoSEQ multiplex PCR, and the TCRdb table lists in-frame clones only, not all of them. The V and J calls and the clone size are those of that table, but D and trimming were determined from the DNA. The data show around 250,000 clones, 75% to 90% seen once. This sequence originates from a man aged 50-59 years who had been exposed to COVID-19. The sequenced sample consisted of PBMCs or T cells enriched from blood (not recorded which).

In DNA, the CDR3 is TGTGCCAGCAGTTTGGGACATACGCCCTTCGGCTACACCTTC. Encoded protein: CASSLGHTPFGYTF. The genes are TRBV28 and TRBJ1-2, with TRBD1 as a possible D gene (6 bases). Germline V gene data show CDR1 as MDHEN and CDR2 as SYDVKM. Trimming pared 3 bases from V and 8 bases from J, leaving 16 bases between. The CDR3 consists of 14 residues.